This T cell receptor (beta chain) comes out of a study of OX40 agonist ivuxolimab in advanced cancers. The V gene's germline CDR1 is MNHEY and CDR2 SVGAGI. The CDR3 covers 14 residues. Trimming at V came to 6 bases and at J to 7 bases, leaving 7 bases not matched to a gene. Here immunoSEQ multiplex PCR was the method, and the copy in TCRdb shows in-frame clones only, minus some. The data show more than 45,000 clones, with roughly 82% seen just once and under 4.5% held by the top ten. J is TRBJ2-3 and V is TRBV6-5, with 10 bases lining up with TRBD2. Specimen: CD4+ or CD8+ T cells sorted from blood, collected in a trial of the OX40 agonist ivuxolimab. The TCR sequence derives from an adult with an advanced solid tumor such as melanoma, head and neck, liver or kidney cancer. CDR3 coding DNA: TGTGCCAGCAGGAGGAGCGGGGGGGCTAATACGCAGTATTTT. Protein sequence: CASRRSGGANTQYF.